This entry lists 28 T cell receptor beta chains sequenced from one sample in a study of CD8 T cells in Susac syndrome. The authors reverse transcribed roughly 0.5 to 1 ug RNA with random hexamers. One entry per CDR3 protein results from TCRdb running MiXCR on the immunoSEQ multiplex PCR reads. The sample lists 200,000 or so distinct CDR3 sequences, over 90% occurring once. Sequenced input: CD8+ T cells from PBMCs. The receptors derive from a human donor with Susac syndrome.

The V gene is TRBV28, the J gene TRBJ2-7; D perhaps matches TRBD2 (5 bases). V was trimmed by 5 bases and J by 1 base, leaving 15 bases between them. Germline V CDR1 and CDR2: MDHEN, SYDVKM. This CDR3 spans 15 amino acids. CDR3 loop: CASSLWETGSYEQYF. The CDR3 DNA reads as TGTGCCAGCAGTCTGTGGGAGACGGGATCCTACGAGCAGTACTTC. The full variable domain, with the rest looked up from reference TRBV28 and TRBJ2-7, is DVKVTQSSRYLVKRTGEKVFLECVQDMDHENMFWYRQDPGLGLRLIYFSYDVKMKEKGDIPEGYSVSREKKERFSLILESASTNQTSMYLCASSLWETGSYEQYFGPGTRLTVT.

The gene calls are TRBV20-1 and TRBJ1-2; D is perhaps TRBD1 (6 bases). Germline V lookup: CDR1 DFQATT, CDR2 SNEGSKA (reference sequence). This CDR3 contains 13 residues. V lost 1 base, J lost 7 bases, and 13 bases lay in between. The CDR3 region is CSARALQGSGYTF. The CDR3 bases are TGCAGTGCTAGAGCTCTACAGGGTTCTGGCTACACCTTC.

The V and J genes are TRBV20-1 and TRBJ2-5, with 9 bases matching TRBD2. The junction had 18 bases not matched to a gene; V was cut back by 3 bases and J by 1 base. Germline assignment: CDR1 DFQATT and CDR2 SNEGSKA (reference sequence). The CDR3 is 19 residues long. The CDR3 coding sequence is TGCAGTGCTAGTGGGTTAGCGGGAGAGTCTGCTTCTATCCAAGAGACCCAGTACTTC. Translated, it gives CSASGLAGESASIQETQYF.

In its sample, this clonotype was seen once. The chain joins TRBV27 to TRBJ2-2, with D perhaps matching TRBD2 (5 bases). The CDR3 is 15 amino acids. V lost 5 bases and J lost 2, with 12 bases in between. In germline, CDR1 is MNHEY, CDR2 SMNVEV (reference sequence). CDR3 sequence: CASSHDYLNTGELFF. The CDR3 nucleotides read TGTGCCAGCAGTCACGACTACCTAAACACCGGGGAGCTGTTTTTT.

This chain connects TRBV12-3 or TRBV12-4 to TRBJ2-1, with D possibly being TRBD1 or TRBD2 (6 bases each). The CDR3 has 15 amino acids. The ends were cut back, 2 bases at V and 6 bases at J, with 14 bases in the middle. CDR3 sequence (DNA): TGTGCCAGCAGTTTATCGGGGGCCGTGGGCAATGAGCAGTTCTTC. Its protein is CASSLSGAVGNEQFF.

The chain has TRBV2 and TRBJ2-4; no firm D call. This CDR3 contains 13 residues. Germline V gene lookup returns CDR1 SNHLY and CDR2 FYNNEI. Between the trimmed V and J ends, which lost 4 bases and 2 bases, there was a span of 6 bases. CDR3: CASSGGPKNIQYF. CDR3 sequence (DNA): TGTGCCAGCAGTGGTGGACCCAAAAACATTCAGTACTTC.

The chain couples TRBV20-1 to TRBJ2-1; 10 nucleotides match TRBD2. The CDR3 loop spans 16 amino acids. Trimming removed 0 bases from V and 3 bases from J; junction bases left unmatched: 5. The germline gives CDR1 DFQATT, CDR2 SNEGSKA (reference sequence). As DNA, the CDR3 is TGCAGTGCTAGAGAGTACGCTAGCGGGGGCTACAATGAGCAGTTCTTC. It encodes CSAREYASGGYNEQFF.

This sequence joins TRBV25-1 and TRBJ1-4; D remains unclear. The length of the CDR3 is 11 residues. In germline, CDR1 is MGHDK, CDR2 SYGVNS. The V and J ends lost 7 bases and 8 bases respectively, with 8 bases between them. CDR3 coding DNA: TGTGCCAGCATTCTTGGGGAAAAACTGTTTTTT. Translation: CASILGEKLFF. Full variable domain (missing parts from reference TRBV25-1 and TRBJ1-4): EADIYQTPRYLVIGTGKKITLECSQTMGHDKMYWYQQDPGMELHLIHYSYGVNSTEKGDLSSESTVSRIRTEHFPLTLESARPSHTSQYLCASILGEKLFFGSGTQLSVL.

The chain combines TRBV18 with TRBJ1-1; D remains unclear. With 3 bases removed from V and 8 bases from J, the gap between germline ends came to 10 bases. The length of the CDR3 is 12 residues. Germline assignment: CDR1 KGHSH and CDR2 LQKENI. CDR3 region: CASSPREQEAFF. The CDR3 nucleotides are TGTGCCAGCTCACCCCGTGAGCAGGAAGCTTTCTTT. The full variable domain, in which reference TRBV18 and TRBJ1-1 provide the parts outside the CDR3, is NAGVMQNPRHLVRRRGQEARLRCSPMKGHSHVYWYRQLPEEGLKFMVYLQKENIIDESGMPKERFSAEFPKEGPSILRIQQVVRGDSAAYFCASSPREQEAFFGQGTRLTVV.

This chain joins TRBV5-1 and TRBJ2-5; no clear D. Germline loops: CDR1 SGHRS, CDR2 YFSETQ. V lost 2 bases and J lost 3, with 5 bases in between. The CDR3 contains 12 residues. CDR3 in amino acids: CASSLREETQYF. The CDR3 DNA sequence: TGCGCCAGCAGCTTACGGGAAGAGACCCAGTACTTC.

The chain couples TRBV23-1 to TRBJ1-6; perhaps TRBD1 as D (6 bases). TRBV23-1 is assigned to the ORF class and has an uncertain function. Trimming shortened V by 4 bases and J by 9 bases, and 19 bases separated the two germline ends. The CDR3 extends over 16 amino acids. CDR3 coding DNA: TGCGCCAGCAGTCCCTCCCATCGACAGGAGCCTTCACCCCTCCACTTT. Its protein is CASSPSHRQEPSPLHF.

The chain recombines TRBV9 with TRBJ2-7, with TRBD2 matching over 10 bases. The CDR3 has 14 amino acids. V lost 3 bases and J lost 6; bases outside the gene matches: 6. Germline values: CDR1 SGDLS, CDR2 YYNGEE. The CDR3, as DNA: TGTGCCAGCAGCGCAAGCGGGGGGGCGGCCGAGCAGTACTTC. Encoded protein: CASSASGGAAEQYF. The full variable domain, completed using reference TRBV9 and TRBJ2-7, is DSGVTQTPKHLITATGQRVTLRCSPRSGDLSVYWYQQSLDQGLQFLIQYYNGEERAKGNILERFSAQQFPDLHSELNLSSLELGDSALYFCASSASGGAAEQYFGPGTRLTVT.

The V and J genes are TRBV27 and TRBJ1-2; 7 positions match TRBD1. The CDR3 covers 17 residues. CDR1 MNHEY and CDR2 SMNVEV come from the germline V gene (reference sequence). The V gene end was trimmed by 1 base and the J gene end by 3 bases; junction bases not matched to a gene: 11. As DNA, the CDR3 is TGTGCCAGCAGTTTATTAAGCGGGGTAGGACAGGACTATGGCTACACCTTC. Translating gives CASSLLSGVGQDYGYTF.

The J gene is TRBJ2-6, the V gene TRBV4-1, with D possibly matching TRBD1 (7 bases). This CDR3 is 18 amino acids long. With 1 base removed from V and 0 bases from J, the gap between germline ends came to 13 bases. Germline values: CDR1 MGHRA, CDR2 YSYEKL. The CDR3 loop reads CASSQVSGGSSGANVLTF. The CDR3 coding sequence is TGCGCCAGCAGCCAAGTCTCAGGGGGGAGCTCTGGGGCCAACGTCCTGACTTTC.

This chain connects TRBV11-2 to TRBJ1-2; D uncertain. The germline V gene has CDR1 SGHAT and CDR2 FQNNGV. V shed 2 bases and J shed 2 bases, with 9 bases lying between them. This CDR3 is built from 14 residues. The CDR3 protein is CASSLPSRNYGYTF. CDR3 nucleotide sequence: TGTGCCAGCAGCTTACCTAGCCGAAACTATGGCTACACCTTC.

This chain links TRBV20-1 with TRBJ2-3; TRBD2 agrees at 15 bases. The germline gives CDR1 DFQATT, CDR2 SNEGSKA (reference sequence). The J segment lost 0 bases and the V segment lost 4 bases, leaving 5 bases of the junction unmatched. The CDR3 runs to 17 residues. The CDR3 region is CSATGLAGGVSTDTQYF. CDR3 nucleotide sequence: TGCAGTGCTACCGGACTAGCGGGGGGGGTTAGCACAGATACGCAGTATTTT.

The V call is TRBV29-1, the J call TRBJ1-1; D not certain. From germline, CDR1 is SQVTM and CDR2 ANQGSEA. The CDR3 sequence is 14 residues long. Trimming took 2 bases from V and 1 from J, leaving 11 bases between them. CDR3 protein: CSVESWSGNTEAFF. Written as DNA, the CDR3 is TGCAGCGTTGAATCTTGGTCAGGGAACACTGAAGCTTTCTTT.

DNA of the CDR3: TGTGCCAGCAGCCAAGGCCTGTTAGCGGAGGAACAAGAGACCCAGTACTTC. Translated: CASSQGLLAEEQETQYF. J is TRBJ2-5 and V is TRBV4-2; tentatively, D is TRBD2 (6 bases). This CDR3 is built from 17 residues. V lost 1 base and J 2 bases, leaving 17 bases between the germline ends. Germline V CDR1 and CDR2: LGHNA, YNFKEQ.

The chain uses TRBV4-1 and TRBJ2-7; D not resolved. V was pared by 4 bases and J by 0 bases, with 10 bases between. The germline V gene has CDR1 MGHRA and CDR2 YSYEKL. The CDR3 contains 14 residues. DNA of the CDR3: TGCGCCAGCAGCCCAGACTGGAACTCCTACGAGCAGTACTTC. Translating gives CASSPDWNSYEQYF.

This chain connects TRBV5-1 to TRBJ2-2; the match to TRBD1 covers 7 bases. The CDR3 has 15 amino acids. CDR1 and CDR2 from the germline V gene are SGHRS and YFSETQ. V trimming: 4 bases; J trimming: 4 bases; junction bases outside the gene matches: 7. The CDR3 reads CASSKGQRGTGELFF. CDR3 nucleotide sequence: TGCGCCAGCAGCAAGGGACAGAGAGGCACCGGGGAGCTGTTTTTT.

This chain uses TRBV4-1 with TRBJ2-5, with 10 nucleotides matching TRBD2. Looked up from germline, CDR1 is MGHRA and CDR2 is YSYEKL. The CDR3 has 18 amino acids. The junction had 13 bases not matched to a gene; V was cut back by 4 bases and J by 2 bases. The CDR3 region is CASSRPLVSGGFQETQYF. The CDR3 nucleotides are TGCGCCAGCAGCCGCCCTCTAGTTAGCGGGGGGTTTCAAGAGACCCAGTACTTC.

The V and J genes are TRBV15 and TRBJ2-3; D might be TRBD1 or TRBD2, each matching 5 bases. Germline CDR1 LNHNV, CDR2 YYDKDF (reference sequence). CDR3 length: 13 amino acids. Trimming cost V 9 bases and J 0 bases, with 10 bases left between them. The CDR3 nucleotides read TGTGCCACGGGACGTTGGAGCACAGATACGCAGTATTTT. This sequence encodes CATGRWSTDTQYF.

J is TRBJ2-1 and V is TRBV5-1; either TRBD1 or TRBD2 may supply D (5 bases each). Germline loops: CDR1 SGHRS, CDR2 YFSETQ. The V and J ends lost 4 bases and 6 bases respectively, with 20 bases between them. The CDR3 length is 16 residues. CDR3 bases: TGCGCCAGCAGCGGGACCGCCCTTAATCTTATCAATGAGCAGTTCTTC. Its protein product is CASSGTALNLINEQFF.

In nucleotides, the CDR3 is TGTGCCAGCAGCTTAGACTCGGCAGGACCAAGAGAGCAGTACTTC. This gives the protein CASSLDSAGPREQYF. The V call is TRBV7-2, the J call TRBJ2-7; D unresolved. Trimming removed 1 base at V and 7 bases at J, with 17 bases between. The CDR3 consists of 15 residues. From germline, CDR1 is SGHTA and CDR2 FQGNSA.

The rearrangement joins TRBV12-3 or TRBV12-4 to TRBJ1-5; D is perhaps TRBD1 (5 bases). This CDR3 has 15 residues. Trimming removed 4 bases from V and 1 base from J, with 11 bases in between. In DNA form, the CDR3 reads TGTGCCAGCAGTTCCCAACAGGAGAGCAATCAGCCCCAGCATTTT. Its translation is CASSSQQESNQPQHF.

The rearrangement uses TRBV6-5 and TRBJ2-7, with D unclear. This CDR3 contains 11 residues. Between the trimmed V and J ends, which lost 6 bases and 12 bases, there was a span of 15 bases. In germline, CDR1 is MNHEY, CDR2 SVGAGI. The CDR3 protein is CASRALGWVYF. The CDR3 DNA reads TGTGCCAGCAGAGCCCTTGGGTGGGTGTACTTC.

V usage is TRBV4-1 and J usage is TRBJ2-7; D gene unclear. Germline values: CDR1 MGHRA, CDR2 YSYEKL. The CDR3 sequence is 11 residues long. The germline V and J ends were trimmed by 0 bases and 6 bases, with 3 bases remaining between them. The CDR3 loop reads CASSQDLEQYF. In DNA form, the CDR3 reads TGCGCCAGCAGCCAAGATCTCGAGCAGTACTTC.

This rearrangement joins TRBV30 to TRBJ2-2, with a weak D call TRBD2 (6 bases). Germline V CDR1 and CDR2: GTSNPN, SVGIG (reference sequence). The CDR3 spans 11 residues. The CDR3 loop is CLEGNTGELFF. As DNA, the CDR3 is TGTTTGGAGGGAAACACCGGGGAGCTGTTTTTT.